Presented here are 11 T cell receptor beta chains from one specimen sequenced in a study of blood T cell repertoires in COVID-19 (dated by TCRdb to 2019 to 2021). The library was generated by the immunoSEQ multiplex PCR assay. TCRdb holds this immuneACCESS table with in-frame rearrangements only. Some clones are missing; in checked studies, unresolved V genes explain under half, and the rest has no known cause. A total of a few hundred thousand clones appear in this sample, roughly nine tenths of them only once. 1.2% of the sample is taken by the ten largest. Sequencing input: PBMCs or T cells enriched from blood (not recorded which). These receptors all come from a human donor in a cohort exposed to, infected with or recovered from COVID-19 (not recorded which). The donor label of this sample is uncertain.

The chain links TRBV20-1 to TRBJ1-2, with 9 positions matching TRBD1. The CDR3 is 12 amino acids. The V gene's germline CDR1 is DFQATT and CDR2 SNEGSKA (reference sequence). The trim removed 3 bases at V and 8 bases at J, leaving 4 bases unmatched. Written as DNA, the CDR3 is TGCAGTGCTAGTACAGGGGGCATCGGCTACACCTTC. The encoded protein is CSASTGGIGYTF.

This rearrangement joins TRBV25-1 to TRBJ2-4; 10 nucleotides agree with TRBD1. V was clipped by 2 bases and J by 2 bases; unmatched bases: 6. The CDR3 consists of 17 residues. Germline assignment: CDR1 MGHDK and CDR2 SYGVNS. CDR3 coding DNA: TGTGCCAGCAGTGAAGCGACAGGGGGCTATCCCAAAAACATTCAGTACTTC. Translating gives CASSEATGGYPKNIQYF.

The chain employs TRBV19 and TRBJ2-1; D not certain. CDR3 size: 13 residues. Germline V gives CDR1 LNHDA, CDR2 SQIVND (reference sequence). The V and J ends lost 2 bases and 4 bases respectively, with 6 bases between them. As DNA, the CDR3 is TGTGCCAGTAGTATACTACGGTACAATGAGCAGTTCTTC. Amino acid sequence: CASSILRYNEQFF.

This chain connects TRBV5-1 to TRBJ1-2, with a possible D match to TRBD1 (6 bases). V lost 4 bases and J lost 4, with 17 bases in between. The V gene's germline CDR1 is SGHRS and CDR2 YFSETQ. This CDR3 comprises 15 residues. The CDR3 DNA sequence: TGCGCCAGCAGCGCAGAGACAGGCTCCCCCTATGGCTACACCTTC. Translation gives CASSAETGSPYGYTF.

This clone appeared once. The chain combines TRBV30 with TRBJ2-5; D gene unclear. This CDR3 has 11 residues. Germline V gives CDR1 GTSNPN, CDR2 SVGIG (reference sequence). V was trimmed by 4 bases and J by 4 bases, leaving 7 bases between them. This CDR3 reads CAWTLGETQYF. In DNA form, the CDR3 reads TGTGCCTGGACCCTCGGAGAGACCCAGTACTTC.

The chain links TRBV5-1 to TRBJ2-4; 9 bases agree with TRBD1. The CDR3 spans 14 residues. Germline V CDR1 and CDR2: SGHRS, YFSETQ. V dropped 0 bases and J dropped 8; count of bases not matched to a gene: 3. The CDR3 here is CASSLGDRVDIQYF. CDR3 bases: TGCGCCAGCAGCTTGGGGGACAGGGTGGACATTCAGTACTTC.

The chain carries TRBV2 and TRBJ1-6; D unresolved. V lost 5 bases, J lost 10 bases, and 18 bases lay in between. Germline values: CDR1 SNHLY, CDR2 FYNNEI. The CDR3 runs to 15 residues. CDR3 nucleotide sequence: TGTGCCAGCAGTAATCGACCCGGCGCGGGCTCACCCCTCCACTTT. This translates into CASSNRPGAGSPLHF.

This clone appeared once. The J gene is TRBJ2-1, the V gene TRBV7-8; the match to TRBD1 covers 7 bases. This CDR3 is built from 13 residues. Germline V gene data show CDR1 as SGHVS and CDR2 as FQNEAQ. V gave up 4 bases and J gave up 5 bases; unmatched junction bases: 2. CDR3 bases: TGTGCCAGCAGCTGGGGACAGAACAATGAGCAGTTCTTC. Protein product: CASSWGQNNEQFF. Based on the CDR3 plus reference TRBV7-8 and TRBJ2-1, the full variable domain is GAGVSQSPRYKVAKRGQDVALRCDPISGHVSLFWYQQALGQGPEFLTYFQNEAQLDKSGLPSDRFFAERPEGSVSTLKIQRTQQEDSAVYLCASSWGQNNEQFFGPGTRLTVL.

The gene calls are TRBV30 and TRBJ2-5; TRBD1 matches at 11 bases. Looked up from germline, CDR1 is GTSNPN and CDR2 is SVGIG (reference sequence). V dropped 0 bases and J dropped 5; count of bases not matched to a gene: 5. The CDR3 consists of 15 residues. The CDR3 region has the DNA TGTGCCTGGAGTGTGGACAGGGGGCAAGTGGAGACCCAGTACTTC. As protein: CAWSVDRGQVETQYF. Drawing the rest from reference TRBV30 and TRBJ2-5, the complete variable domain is SQTIHQWPATLVQPVGSPLSLECTVEGTSNPNLYWYRQAAGRGLQLLFYSVGIGQISSEVPQNLSASRPQDRQFILSSKKLLLSDSGFYLCAWSVDRGQVETQYFGPGTRLLVL.

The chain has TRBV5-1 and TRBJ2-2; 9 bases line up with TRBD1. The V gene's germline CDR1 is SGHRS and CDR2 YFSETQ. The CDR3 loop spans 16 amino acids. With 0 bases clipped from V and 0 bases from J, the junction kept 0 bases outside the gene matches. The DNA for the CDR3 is TGCGCCAGCAGCTTGGGGACAGGGGCGAACACCGGGGAGCTGTTTTTT. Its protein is CASSLGTGANTGELFF.

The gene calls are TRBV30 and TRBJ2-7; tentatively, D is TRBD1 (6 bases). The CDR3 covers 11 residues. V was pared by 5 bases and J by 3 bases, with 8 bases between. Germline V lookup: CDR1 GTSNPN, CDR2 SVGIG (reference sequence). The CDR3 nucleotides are TGTGCCTGGTCACAGGGCTACGAGCAGTACTTC. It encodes CAWSQGYEQYF.